These 5 T cell receptor beta chains came from one sample sequenced in a study of T and B cells in COVID-19 patients. TRB rearrangements were amplified by multiplex PCR with BIOMED2 TRB-A/B primers. TCRdb reprocessed the multiplex PCR reads with MiXCR, giving one entry per CDR3 protein. The repertoire consists of thousands of distinct CDR3 sequences, with roughly a quarter occurring once and the leading ten covering about 39%. From blood, roughly 250-500 ng of genomic DNA served as TRB template. The specimen was blood. The receptors here all came from a human donor with active COVID-19. The donor label of this sample is uncertain.

This clonotype is termed medium-sized. The gene calls are TRBV12-3 or TRBV12-4 and TRBJ2-4; D not certain. The CDR3 loop spans 16 amino acids. V was trimmed by 4 bases and J by 4 bases, leaving 17 bases between them. The DNA of the CDR3 is TGTGCCAGCAGTTCGGCCCTTCACAGAGGAAAAAACATTCAGTACTTC. Its protein is CASSSALHRGKNIQYF.

The table lists this clonotype with a few counts. The V call is TRBV14, the J call TRBJ2-5; 11 positions match TRBD1. V lost 4 bases to trimming and J lost 5 bases; unmatched junction nucleotides: 6. CDR1 and CDR2 from the germline V gene are SGHDN and FVKESK. The CDR3 runs 15 residues. Written as DNA, the CDR3 is TGTGCCAGCAGCCGCCGGACAGGGGGCCTCGAGACCCAGTACTTC. It encodes CASSRRTGGLETQYF.

Of note for this clonotype: A much larger clone is a single base away; this may be a read error. This rearrangement joins TRBV13 to TRBJ2-3; D is perhaps TRBD2 (7 bases). The germline CDR1 and CDR2 sequences are PRHDT and FYEKMQ (reference sequence). The CDR3 sequence is 13 residues long. CDR3 sequence reads: CASVGGAADKQYF. DNA of the CDR3: TGTGCCAGCGTGGGGGGGGCCGCAGATAAGCAGTATTTT.

The table lists this clonotype with a few counts. V is TRBV12-3 or TRBV12-4 and J is TRBJ1-1, with a tentative D call TRBD1 (5 bases). V lost 6 bases and J 4 bases, leaving 12 bases between the germline ends. The CDR3 sequence is 13 residues long. The CDR3 coding sequence is TGTGCCAGCAGAACCGTCGGGGGCACTGAAGCTTTCTTT. Its protein is CASRTVGGTEAFF.

The genes are TRBV19 and TRBJ1-5, with 10 bases aligning to TRBD1. Germline V CDR1 and CDR2: LNHDA, SQIVND (reference sequence). Unmatched junction bases numbered 8, after V lost 5 bases and J lost 4 bases. The CDR3 length is 16 residues. The CDR3 loop is CASSFRQGAWNQPQHF. The CDR3 bases are TGTGCCAGTAGTTTTCGACAGGGGGCTTGGAATCAGCCCCAGCATTTT. Using reference TRBV19 and TRBJ1-5 for the parts outside the CDR3, the full variable domain is DGGITQSPKYLFRKEGQNVTLSCEQNLNHDAMYWYRQDPGQGLRLIYYSQIVNDFQKGDIAEGYSVSREKKESFPLTVTSAQKNPTAFYLCASSFRQGAWNQPQHFGDGTRLSIL.